This entry describes one T cell receptor (beta chain). Its specificity is not known. This CDR3 spans 16 amino acids. The V end lost 1 base, the J end lost 0 bases, and 13 bases lay between the germline ends. From germline, CDR1 is SEHNR and CDR2 FQNEAQ (reference sequence). This record comes from a study of OX40 agonist ivuxolimab in advanced cancers. Sequenced by immunoSEQ multiplex PCR; TCRdb stores in-frame clones only, minus some. The table includes some 69,000 clones, 80% to 85% detected once. Whole-study results and caveats: Dose levels from 0.1 to 3.0 mg/kg saw CD4+ and CD8+ blood T cells expand clonally by week 6.

Sample: CD4+ or CD8+ T cells sorted from blood, taken in a trial of the OX40 agonist ivuxolimab. The TCR originated in an adult with an advanced solid tumor such as melanoma, head and neck, liver or kidney cancer. V gene TRBV7-9 combines with J gene TRBJ2-7, with D unclear. The CDR3 is CASSLGQSRRSYEQYF. The CDR3 DNA follows: TGTGCCAGCAGCTTAGGTCAATCTAGGCGCTCCTACGAGCAGTACTTC.